This TCR beta chain was sequenced during a study of T cell responses to AZD1222 COVID-19 vaccine. The V end lost 0 bases, the J end lost 3 bases, and 18 bases lay between the germline ends. CDR3 length equals 17 residues. Germline values: CDR1 SGHTA, CDR2 FQGNSA. Produced via immunoSEQ multiplex PCR; TCRdb's table is partial and in-frame only. The repertoire holds 160,000 or so clones, around 92% seen once, with approximately 1.1% in the top ten. Sample: peripheral blood, taken 28 days after the second AZD1222 dose. The TCR originated in an adult who received the AZD1222 COVID-19 vaccine. The genes are TRBV7-2 and TRBJ2-7, with D possibly being TRBD1 or TRBD2 (6 bases each). CDR3 coding DNA: TGTGCCAGCAGCTTAGCGTCCCTAGGGGGGCCCATCTACGAGCAGTACTTC. Translated: CASSLASLGGPIYEQYF. The variable domain in full, completed from reference TRBV7-2 and TRBJ2-7, reads GAGVSQSPSNKVTEKGKDVELRCDPISGHTALYWYRQSLGQGLEFLIYFQGNSAPDKSGLPSDRFSAERTGGSVSTLTIQRTQQEDSAVYLCASSLASLGGPIYEQYFGPGTRLTVT.